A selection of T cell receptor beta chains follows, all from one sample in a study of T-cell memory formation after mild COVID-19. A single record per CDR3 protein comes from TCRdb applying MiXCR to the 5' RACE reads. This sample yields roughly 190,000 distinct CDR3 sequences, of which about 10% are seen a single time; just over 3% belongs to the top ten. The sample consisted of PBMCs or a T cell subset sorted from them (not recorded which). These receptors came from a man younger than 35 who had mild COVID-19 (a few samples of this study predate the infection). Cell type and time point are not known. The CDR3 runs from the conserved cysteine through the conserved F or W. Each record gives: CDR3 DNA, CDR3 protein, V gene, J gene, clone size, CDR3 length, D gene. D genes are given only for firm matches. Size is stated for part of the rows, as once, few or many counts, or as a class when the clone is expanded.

TGTGCCACCAGCAGAGATCACGCACAAGAGACCCAGTACTTC	CATSRDHAQETQYF	TRBV15	TRBJ2-5	many	14	.
TGTGCCAGCAGCGACGGACAGGCGGGAAAACTGTTTTTT	CASSDGQAGKLFF	TRBV7-9	TRBJ1-4	.	13	TRBD1
TGTGCCATCAGTGATCGACAGAACTACGAGCAGTACTTC	CAISDRQNYEQYF	TRBV10-3	TRBJ2-7	.	13	.
TGTGCCAGCAGCCAAGATCAGGGGGCGCGGTATTCACCCCTCCACTTT	CASSQDQGARYSPLHF	TRBV3-1	TRBJ1-6	few	16	TRBD1
TGCAGCGTTGACGAAAGGGGAACGGACAATGAGCAGTTCTTC	CSVDERGTDNEQFF	TRBV29-1	TRBJ2-1	.	14	.
TGTGCCAGCAGCTCACAGGGTCTTGTCAGTGGCTACACCTTC	CASSSQGLVSGYTF	TRBV7-9	TRBJ1-2	.	14	.
TGTGCCAGCAGTTACTCTCTGTGGGTCAATGAGCAGTTCTTC	CASSYSLWVNEQFF	TRBV6-5	TRBJ2-1	few	14	.
TGCAGCGCCCCGGGGGCGGGGATCAACACCGGGGAGCTGTTTTTT	CSAPGAGINTGELFF	TRBV29-1	TRBJ2-2	.	15	.
TGTGCCAGCAGCTCCCAGAGAGGACAGGGGATTTGGGAGCAGTACTTC	CASSSQRGQGIWEQYF	TRBV11-2	TRBJ2-7	many	16	TRBD1
TGTGCCAGCAGTACCTTCGGCGGGGAGCTGTTTTTT	CASSTFGGELFF	TRBV6-2/TRBV6-3	TRBJ2-2	.	12	.
TGCGCCAGCAGCCAAGACCGGGGGCCCGGTGGCTACACCTTC	CASSQDRGPGGYTF	TRBV4-3	TRBJ1-2	few	14	.
TGCAGTGCTAGCGAGGGCCCAGCGAACACTGAAGCTTTCTTT	CSASEGPANTEAFF	TRBV20-1	TRBJ1-1	few	14	.
TGTGCCAGCAGCTCTCCGGCAGGGAAAAGCGGAGGCTCTGGGGCCAACGTCCTGACTTTC	CASSSPAGKSGGSGANVLTF	TRBV6-2/TRBV6-3	TRBJ2-6	once	20	.
TGCGCCAGCAGCCAACCCGAGAGGGGTGTCACTGAAGCTTTCTTT	CASSQPERGVTEAFF	TRBV5-1	TRBJ1-1	.	15	.
TGTGCCAGCAGTGAAGAACAGGGGTATTCACCCCTCCACTTT	CASSEEQGYSPLHF	TRBV25-1	TRBJ1-6	.	14	TRBD1
TGCAGTGCTAGAAGGGGGGCCGTGGAAGAGACCCAGTACTTC	CSARRGAVEETQYF	TRBV20-1	TRBJ2-5	.	14	.
TGTGCCAGCAGTTACCGCCTCAAGGGGACCCAGTACTTC	CASSYRLKGTQYF	TRBV6-5	TRBJ2-5	.	13	.
TGTGCCAGCGCGGGTTCCAGCACAGATACGCAGTATTTT	CASAGSSTDTQYF	TRBV7-9	TRBJ2-3	few	13	.
TGTGCCAGCAGCTTAACCCAGAACTTCCAAGAGACCCAGTACTTC	CASSLTQNFQETQYF	TRBV7-2	TRBJ2-5	few	15	.
TGTGCCAGCAGCTTAAGTCGGGGGGGCTTGGATACGCAGTATTTT	CASSLSRGGLDTQYF	TRBV7-6	TRBJ2-3	few	15	TRBD2
TGTGCCAGCAGTTTAAGATTCAAAGAGACCCAGTACTTC	CASSLRFKETQYF	TRBV28	TRBJ2-5	few	13	.
TGCAGTGCTAACCGAGTGGAGACCCAGTACTTC	CSANRVETQYF	TRBV20-1	TRBJ2-5	.	11	.
TGTGCCAGCAGCCAAGCTACGGGACTAGCGGGGGTAGGGAATGAGCAGTTCTTC	CASSQATGLAGVGNEQFF	TRBV14	TRBJ2-1	few	18	TRBD2
TGCGCCAGCAGCCAATCACAGGGCTACCAAGAGACCCAGTACTTC	CASSQSQGYQETQYF	TRBV4-3	TRBJ2-5	.	15	.
TGTGCCGCCTCTGGGGGGGCCAATCAGCCCCAGCATTTT	CAASGGANQPQHF	TRBV30	TRBJ1-5	few	13	.
TGTGCCAGCAGCCCACAGGGTTCCCTCTATGGCTACACCTTC	CASSPQGSLYGYTF	TRBV3-1	TRBJ1-2	many	14	.